One sample yielded the 24 T cell receptor beta chains listed below, sequenced in a study of T cell repertoires in cytomegalovirus infection. MiXCR, applied by TCRdb to the reads, yields one record per CDR3 protein. The table lists hundreds of thousands of distinct CDR3 sequences, 20% to 30% of them singletons. Sequenced material: CD8+ T cells from PBMCs. The receptors stem from a human donor in good health (CMV status not recorded). Some clones in this sample may be carry-over from other donors' samples.

J is TRBJ2-1 and V is TRBV29-1; D might be TRBD1 (5 bases). CDR3 length: 13 amino acids. Germline V gene sequence: CDR1 SQVTM, CDR2 ANQGSEA. Between the trimmed V and J ends, which lost 3 bases and 8 bases, there was a span of 14 bases. CDR3 in amino acids: CSVEGIEGDEQFF. The CDR3 DNA sequence: TGCAGCGTTGAGGGGATAGAAGGGGATGAGCAGTTCTTC.

This clonotype occurred many times. This chain joins TRBV4-1 and TRBJ1-1; no clear D gene. The length of the CDR3 is 16 residues. The V gene's germline CDR1 is MGHRA and CDR2 YSYEKL. The V gene lost 1 base and the J gene lost 1 base, with 13 bases spanning the gap. The CDR3 region is CASSQGQPAENTEAFF. The CDR3, as DNA: TGCGCCAGCAGCCAAGGCCAGCCGGCAGAGAACACTGAAGCTTTCTTT.

In its sample, this clonotype was seen a few times. The J gene is TRBJ1-1, the V gene TRBV20-1, with TRBD1 as a possible D gene (5 bases). Trimming cost V 0 bases and J 5 bases, with 10 bases left between them. This CDR3 comprises 13 residues. Germline-derived CDR1 and CDR2 are DFQATT and SNEGSKA (reference sequence). The CDR3 coding sequence is TGCAGTGCTAGAGATGCCGGGGGGACTGAAGCTTTCTTT. The encoded protein is CSARDAGGTEAFF.

This clonotype was seen many times. This chain joins TRBV7-6 and TRBJ2-3; 11 positions agree with TRBD2. V shed 4 bases and J 5 bases; nucleotides not matched to a gene: 8. The CDR3 has 16 residues. Germline loops: CDR1 SGHVS, CDR2 FNYEAQ. The CDR3 DNA reads TGTGCCAGCAGCTCCCGACTAGCGGGGCCGGGAGATACGCAGTATTTT. Its protein is CASSSRLAGPGDTQYF.

At least ten counts were recorded for this clonotype. This chain uses TRBV7-2 with TRBJ2-7; TRBD2 might be the D (6 bases). The germline V gene has CDR1 SGHTA and CDR2 FQGNSA. This CDR3 comprises 15 residues. V was shortened by 1 base and J by 5 bases, with 15 bases between the two germline ends. As DNA, the CDR3 is TGTGCCAGCAGCTTAGAGGACCTAGCGAGGCACGAGCAGTACTTC. This codes for CASSLEDLARHEQYF.

The chain combines TRBV12-3 or TRBV12-4 with TRBJ2-3, with D possibly matching TRBD2 (5 bases). Trimming took off 6 bases at V and 0 bases at J, with 16 bases between the two ends. This CDR3 region has 16 residues. CDR3 coding DNA: TGTGCCAGCAGCGATCGGAGGATTTCTAGCACAGATACGCAGTATTTT. As protein: CASSDRRISSTDTQYF.

This clonotype was found many times. CDR3 sequence reads: CASSIRGLYNEQFF. CDR3 sequence (DNA): TGTGCCAGTAGTATCAGGGGCCTCTACAATGAGCAGTTCTTC. V is TRBV19 and J is TRBJ2-1, with a possible D match to TRBD1 (6 bases). Germline V gene data show CDR1 as LNHDA and CDR2 as SQIVND (reference sequence). CDR3 length: 14 residues. Between the trimmed V and J ends, which lost 3 bases and 3 bases, there was a span of 9 bases.

This clonotype has ten or more counts. The rearrangement links TRBV29-1 to TRBJ2-7, with no clear D. Germline V gene data show CDR1 as SQVTM and CDR2 as ANQGSEA. Trimming shortened V by 4 bases and J by 4 bases, and 11 bases separated the two germline ends. The length of the CDR3 is 12 residues. CDR3 DNA sequence: TGCAGCGTTGTGGGTGTAGGTTACGAGCAGTACTTC. It yields the protein CSVVGVGYEQYF.

In this sample, this clonotype turned up a few times. The chain uses TRBV4-1 and TRBJ2-3; TRBD1 matches 9 bases. The CDR3 is 15 residues long. The germline V gene encodes CDR1 MGHRA and CDR2 YSYEKL. Trimming cost V 3 bases and J 6 bases; bases outside gene matches: 7. The CDR3 is CASSQGQGRWDTQYF. CDR3 nucleotides: TGCGCCAGCAGCCAGGGACAGGGAAGGTGGGATACGCAGTATTTT.

This chain joins TRBV4-3 and TRBJ2-5; perhaps D is TRBD1 or TRBD2 (5 bases each). Germline assignment: CDR1 LGHNA and CDR2 YSLEER. This CDR3 comprises 16 residues. Trimming pared 1 base from V and 1 base from J, leaving 13 bases between. CDR3 DNA sequence: TGCGCCAGCAGCCAAGGGCAATGGGGGACCCAAGAGACCCAGTACTTC. Translation: CASSQGQWGTQETQYF.

This clonotype occurred many times. The chain has TRBV27 and TRBJ2-2; TRBD2 might be the D (5 bases). This CDR3 spans 13 amino acids. V lost 4 bases to trimming and J lost 6 bases, with 9 bases between them. Per germline, CDR1 MNHEY and CDR2 SMNVEV (reference sequence). Written as DNA, the CDR3 is TGTGCCAGCAGTTGGAGGATGGCCGGGGAGCTGTTTTTT. Translated: CASSWRMAGELFF.

The chain combines TRBV14 with TRBJ1-2; D may be TRBD1 (5 bases). Germline CDR1 is SGHDN and CDR2 is FVKESK. The CDR3 runs 16 residues. The V and J ends lost 0 bases and 1 base respectively, with 12 bases between them. The CDR3 loop is CASSQDRRGVNYGYTF. CDR3 bases: TGTGCCAGCAGCCAAGATAGGAGGGGCGTTAACTATGGCTACACCTTC.

This clonotype has just a few counts. The chain joins TRBV9 to TRBJ2-1; the D is unclear. With 3 bases removed from V and 5 bases from J, the gap between germline ends came to 9 bases. This CDR3 is 13 amino acids long. Germline V gives CDR1 SGDLS, CDR2 YYNGEE. The CDR3 loop reads CASSGAVNNEQFF. The CDR3 region has the DNA TGTGCCAGCAGCGGGGCCGTAAACAATGAGCAGTTCTTC.

The rearrangement links TRBV6-2 or TRBV6-3 to TRBJ2-4; D not resolved. CDR1 is MNHEY, CDR2 SVGEGT, per germline. Trimming took 5 bases from V and 7 from J, leaving 12 bases between them. The CDR3 contains 13 residues. For the CDR3, the DNA is TGTGCCAGCAGTACGGAAGTTTTGAACATTCAGTACTTC. Encoded protein: CASSTEVLNIQYF.

As DNA, the CDR3 is TGCAGTGCTAGAATGGGGGACAGTGCAACTAATGAAAAACTGTTTTTT. Translated, it gives CSARMGDSATNEKLFF. The chain recombines TRBV20-1 with TRBJ1-4; the match to TRBD1 covers 7 bases. Germline V gives CDR1 DFQATT, CDR2 SNEGSKA (reference sequence). V dropped 2 bases and J dropped 0; count of bases not matched to a gene: 6. The CDR3 consists of 16 residues.

This clonotype occurred a few times. This rearrangement joins TRBV28 to TRBJ2-1; no clear D. The V gene's germline CDR1 is MDHEN and CDR2 SYDVKM. The length of the CDR3 is 13 residues. Deletions cut 6 bases from V and 8 bases from J, with 14 bases between. DNA of the CDR3: TGTGCCAGCAGGCTGACTCCCGGCGATGAGCAGTTCTTC. Translating it yields CASRLTPGDEQFF.

This clonotype was seen a few times. The rearrangement joins TRBV20-1 to TRBJ2-1; TRBD2 aligns across 11 bases. The germline CDR1 and CDR2 sequences are DFQATT and SNEGSKA (reference sequence). The CDR3 extends over 19 amino acids. With 1 base clipped from V and 4 bases from J, the junction kept 15 bases outside the gene matches. The CDR3 loop reads CSARAGYSWTSGSYNEQFF. CDR3 coding DNA: TGCAGTGCTAGAGCGGGTTACTCATGGACTAGCGGGTCGTACAATGAGCAGTTCTTC.

To note about this clonotype: This sequence may be a read error, since a much larger clone differs from it by one base. The chain is built from TRBV6-2 or TRBV6-3 and TRBJ1-6; D unresolved. This CDR3 region has 16 residues. Germline loops: CDR1 MNHEY, CDR2 SVGEGT. The V and J ends lost 6 bases and 4 bases respectively, with 16 bases between them. In DNA form, the CDR3 reads TGTGCCAGCAGGCCTTCTGACGGATCTTATAATTCACCCCTCCACTTT. It translates to CASRPSDGSYNSPLHF.

The chain employs TRBV4-2 and TRBJ2-5, with D maybe TRBD1 (6 bases). Per germline, CDR1 LGHNA and CDR2 YNFKEQ. This CDR3 spans 15 amino acids. Trimming stripped 8 bases from V and 0 bases from J, with 16 bases between. For the CDR3, the DNA is TGTGCCAGCGGGGGACACCTCCTGGACCAAGAGACCCAGTACTTC. This gives the protein CASGGHLLDQETQYF.

The sample holds many counts of this clonotype. One junction end disagrees with the germline gene, perhaps due to a read error. The chain combines TRBV5-1 with TRBJ2-3, with 10 bases that match TRBD1. This CDR3 spans 15 amino acids. Per germline, CDR1 SGHRS and CDR2 YFSETQ. The CDR3 reads CASSSGQGSTDTQYF. The CDR3 nucleotides read TGTGCCAGCAGTTCGGGACAGGGGAGCACAGATACGCAGTATTTT. Full variable domain (outside the CDR3, taken from reference TRBV5-1 and TRBJ2-3): KAGVTQTPRYLIKTRGQQVTLSCSPISGHRSVSWYQQTPGQGLQFLFEYFSETQRNKGNFPGRFSGRQFSNSRSEMNVSTLELGDSALYLCASSSGQGSTDTQYFGPGTRLTVL.

This clonotype was observed at least ten times. This chain joins TRBV7-9 and TRBJ2-7; D gene unclear. The germline gives CDR1 SEHNR, CDR2 FQNEAQ (reference sequence). This CDR3 contains 14 residues. The V and J ends lost 2 bases and 4 bases respectively, with 12 bases between them. The CDR3 region has the DNA TGTGCCAGCAGCTTATTTAACCCTCCGTACGAGCAGTACTTC. Translation: CASSLFNPPYEQYF.

The rearrangement uses TRBV20-1 and TRBJ2-1; D ambiguous. Per germline, CDR1 DFQATT and CDR2 SNEGSKA (reference sequence). This CDR3 region has 15 residues. V was trimmed by 0 bases and J by 0 bases, leaving 9 bases between them. CDR3 in amino acids: CSARDRLSSYNEQFF. CDR3 DNA: TGCAGTGCTAGAGATCGGTTAAGCTCCTACAATGAGCAGTTCTTC.

This clonotype was seen only a few times. The rearrangement links TRBV14 to TRBJ2-7; D perhaps matches TRBD1 (5 bases). The CDR3 covers 13 residues. CDR1 and CDR2 from the germline V gene are SGHDN and FVKESK. V was shortened by 4 bases and J by 3 bases, with 10 bases between the two germline ends. Here the CDR3 DNA reads TGTGCCAGCAGCCGGGGCCGGTACTACGAGCAGTACGTC. This encodes CASSRGRYYEQYV.

V gene TRBV19 combines with J gene TRBJ1-1; TRBD1 is a possible D gene (5 bases). V lost 6 bases and J 0 bases, leaving 8 bases between the germline ends. CDR1 LNHDA and CDR2 SQIVND come from the germline V gene (reference sequence). CDR3 length equals 13 residues. The DNA for the CDR3 is TGTGCCAGTAGGGAACAGGTGAACACTGAAGCTTTCTTT. Residues: CASREQVNTEAFF.